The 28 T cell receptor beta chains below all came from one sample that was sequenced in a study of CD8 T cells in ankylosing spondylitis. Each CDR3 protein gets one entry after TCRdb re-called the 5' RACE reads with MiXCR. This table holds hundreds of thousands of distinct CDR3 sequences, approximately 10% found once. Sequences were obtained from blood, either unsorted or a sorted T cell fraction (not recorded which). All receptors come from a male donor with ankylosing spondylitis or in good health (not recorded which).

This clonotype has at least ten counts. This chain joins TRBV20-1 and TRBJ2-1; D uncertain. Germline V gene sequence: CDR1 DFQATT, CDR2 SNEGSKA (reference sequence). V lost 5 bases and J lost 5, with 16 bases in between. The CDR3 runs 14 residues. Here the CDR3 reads CSADSRAPNNEQFF. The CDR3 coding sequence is TGCAGTGCTGATTCCCGGGCCCCAAACAATGAGCAGTTCTTC.

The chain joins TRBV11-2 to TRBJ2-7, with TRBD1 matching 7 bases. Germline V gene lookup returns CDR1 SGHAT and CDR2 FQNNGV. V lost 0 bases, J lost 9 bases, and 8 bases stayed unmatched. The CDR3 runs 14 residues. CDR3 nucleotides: TGTGCCAGCAGCTTAGAACAGGGGACCTCCGGGCAGTACTTC. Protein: CASSLEQGTSGQYF.

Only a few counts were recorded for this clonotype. CDR3 sequence: CATSTERDTYGYTF. The CDR3 region has the DNA TGTGCCACCAGCACAGAAAGGGACACCTATGGCTACACCTTC. The chain joins TRBV15 to TRBJ1-2; D is perhaps TRBD1 (6 bases). CDR3 length: 14 amino acids. The germline CDR1 and CDR2 sequences are LNHNV and YYDKDF (reference sequence). The V gene lost 4 bases and the J gene lost 4 bases, with 13 bases spanning the gap.

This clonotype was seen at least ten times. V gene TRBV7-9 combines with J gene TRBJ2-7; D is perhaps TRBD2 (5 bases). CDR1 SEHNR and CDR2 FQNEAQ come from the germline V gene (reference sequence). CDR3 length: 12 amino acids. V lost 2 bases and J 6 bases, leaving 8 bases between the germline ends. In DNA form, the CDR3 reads TGTGCCAGCAGCTTATCCGGGATCGAGCAGTACTTC. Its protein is CASSLSGIEQYF. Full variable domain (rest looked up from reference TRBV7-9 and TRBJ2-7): DTGVSQNPRHKITKRGQNVTFRCDPISEHNRLYWYRQTLGQGPEFLTYFQNEAQLEKSRLLSDRFSAERPKGSFSTLEIQRTEQGDSAMYLCASSLSGIEQYFGPGTRLTVT.

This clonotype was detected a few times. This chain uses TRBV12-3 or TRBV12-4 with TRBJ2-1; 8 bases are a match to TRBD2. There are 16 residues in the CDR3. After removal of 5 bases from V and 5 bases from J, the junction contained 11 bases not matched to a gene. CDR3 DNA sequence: TGTGCCAGCAGTCCTCTAGGAGCGGGGGTCAACAATGAGCAGTTCTTC. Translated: CASSPLGAGVNNEQFF.

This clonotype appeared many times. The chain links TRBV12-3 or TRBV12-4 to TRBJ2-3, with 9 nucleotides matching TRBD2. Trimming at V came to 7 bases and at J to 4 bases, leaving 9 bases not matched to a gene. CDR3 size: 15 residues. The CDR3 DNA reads TGTGCCAGCACCCTGAGGACTAGCGAGGCAGATACGCAGTATTTT. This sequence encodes CASTLRTSEADTQYF.

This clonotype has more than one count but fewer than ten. The CDR3 spells CSAGVPRPQASYEQYF. The CDR3 DNA sequence: TGCAGTGCTGGGGTCCCCCGCCCCCAAGCCAGCTACGAGCAGTACTTC. The rearrangement links TRBV20-1 to TRBJ2-7, with unresolved D. This CDR3 comprises 16 residues. Trimming pared 5 bases from V and 3 bases from J, leaving 23 bases between. Germline V gene data show CDR1 as DFQATT and CDR2 as SNEGSKA (reference sequence).

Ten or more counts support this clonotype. CDR3 in amino acids: CASSSAGGDNQPQHF. In DNA form, the CDR3 reads TGTGCCAGCAGTTCCGCCGGGGGGGACAATCAGCCCCAGCATTTT. This rearrangement joins TRBV12-3 or TRBV12-4 to TRBJ1-5; perhaps TRBD1 as D (5 bases). V shed 4 bases and J shed 3 bases, with 13 bases lying between them. The CDR3 is made up of 15 amino acids.

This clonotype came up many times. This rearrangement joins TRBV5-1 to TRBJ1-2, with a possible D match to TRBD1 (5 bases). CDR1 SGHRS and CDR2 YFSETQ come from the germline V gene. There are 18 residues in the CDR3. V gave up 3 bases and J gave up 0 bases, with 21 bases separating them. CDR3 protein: CASSSVKTGTLANYGYTF. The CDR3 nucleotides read TGCGCCAGCAGCTCGGTAAAAACCGGGACCTTAGCTAACTATGGCTACACCTTC.

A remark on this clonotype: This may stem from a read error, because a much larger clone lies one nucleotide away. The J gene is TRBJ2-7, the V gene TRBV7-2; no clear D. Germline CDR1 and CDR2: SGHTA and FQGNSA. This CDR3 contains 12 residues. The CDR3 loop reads CASSLTARGQNF. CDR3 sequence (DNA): TGTGCCAGCAGCTTAACCGCTCGTGGGCAGAACTTC.

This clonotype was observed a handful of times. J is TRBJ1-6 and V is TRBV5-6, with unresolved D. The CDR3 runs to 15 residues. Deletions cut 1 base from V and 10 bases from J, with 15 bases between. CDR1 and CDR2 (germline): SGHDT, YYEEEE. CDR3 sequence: CASSLNGVLDSPLHF. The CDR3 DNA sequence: TGTGCCAGCAGCTTGAATGGGGTTCTCGACTCACCCCTCCACTTT.

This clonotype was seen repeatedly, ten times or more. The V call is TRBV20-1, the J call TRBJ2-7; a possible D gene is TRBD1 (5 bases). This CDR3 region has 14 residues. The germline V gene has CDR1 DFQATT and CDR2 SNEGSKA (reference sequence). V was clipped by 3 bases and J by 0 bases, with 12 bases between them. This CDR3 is CSASGAGFSYEQYF. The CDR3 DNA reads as TGCAGTGCTAGTGGGGCAGGATTCTCCTACGAGCAGTACTTC.

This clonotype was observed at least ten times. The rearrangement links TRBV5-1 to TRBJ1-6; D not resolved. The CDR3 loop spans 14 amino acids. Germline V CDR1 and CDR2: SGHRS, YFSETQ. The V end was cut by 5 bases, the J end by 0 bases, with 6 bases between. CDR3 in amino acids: CASRESSYNSPLHF. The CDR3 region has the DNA TGCGCCAGCAGGGAGAGCTCCTATAATTCACCCCTCCACTTT.

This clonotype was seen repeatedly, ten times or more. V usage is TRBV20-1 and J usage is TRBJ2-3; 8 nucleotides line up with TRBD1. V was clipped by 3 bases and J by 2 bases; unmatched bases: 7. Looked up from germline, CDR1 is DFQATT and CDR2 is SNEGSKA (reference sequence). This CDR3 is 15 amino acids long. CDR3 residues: CSASPDRGYTDTQYF. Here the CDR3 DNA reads TGCAGTGCTAGCCCCGACAGGGGATACACAGATACGCAGTATTTT.

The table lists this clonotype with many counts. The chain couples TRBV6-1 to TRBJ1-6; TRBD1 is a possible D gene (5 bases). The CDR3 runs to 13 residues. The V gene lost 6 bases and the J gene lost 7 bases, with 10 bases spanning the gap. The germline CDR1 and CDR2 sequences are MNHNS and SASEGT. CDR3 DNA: TGTGCCAGCAGGGACATTGGAAATTCACCCCTCCACTTT. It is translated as CASRDIGNSPLHF.

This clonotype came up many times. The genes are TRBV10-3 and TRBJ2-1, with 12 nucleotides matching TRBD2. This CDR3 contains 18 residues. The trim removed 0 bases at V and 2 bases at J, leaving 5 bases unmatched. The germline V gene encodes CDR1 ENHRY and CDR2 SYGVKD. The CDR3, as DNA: TGTGCCATCAGTGAGTCGAGTCCTAGCGGGGGGGCCTACAATGAGCAGTTCTTC. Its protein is CAISESSPSGGAYNEQFF.

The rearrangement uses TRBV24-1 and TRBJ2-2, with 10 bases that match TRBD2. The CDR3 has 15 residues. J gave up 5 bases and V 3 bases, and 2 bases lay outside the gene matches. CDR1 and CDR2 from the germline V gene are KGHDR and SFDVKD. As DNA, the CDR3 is TGTGCCACCAGTGATCTAGCGGGGGAGACCGGGGAGCTGTTTTTT. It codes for CATSDLAGETGELFF.

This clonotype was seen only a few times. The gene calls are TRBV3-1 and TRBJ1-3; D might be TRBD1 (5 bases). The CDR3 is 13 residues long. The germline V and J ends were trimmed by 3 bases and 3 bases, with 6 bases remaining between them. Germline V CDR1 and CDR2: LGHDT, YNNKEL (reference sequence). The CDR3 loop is CASSHDSGNTIYF. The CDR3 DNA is TGTGCCAGCAGCCACGACAGTGGAAACACCATATATTTT.

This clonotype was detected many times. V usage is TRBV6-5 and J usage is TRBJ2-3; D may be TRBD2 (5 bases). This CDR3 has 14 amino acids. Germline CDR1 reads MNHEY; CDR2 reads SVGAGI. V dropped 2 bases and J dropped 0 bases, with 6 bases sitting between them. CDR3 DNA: TGTGCCAGCAGTTACACGGGAAGCACAGATACGCAGTATTTT. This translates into CASSYTGSTDTQYF.

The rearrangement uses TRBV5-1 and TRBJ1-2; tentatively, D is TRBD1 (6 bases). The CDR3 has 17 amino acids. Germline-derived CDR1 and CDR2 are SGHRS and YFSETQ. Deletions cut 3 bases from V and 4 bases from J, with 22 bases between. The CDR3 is CASSSSTTPRGGYGYTF. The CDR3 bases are TGCGCCAGCAGCTCATCCACCACGCCCAGGGGTGGCTATGGCTACACCTTC.

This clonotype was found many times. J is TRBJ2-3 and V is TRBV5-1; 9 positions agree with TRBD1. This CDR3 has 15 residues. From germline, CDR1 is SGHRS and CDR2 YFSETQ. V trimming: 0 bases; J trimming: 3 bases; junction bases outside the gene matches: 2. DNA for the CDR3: TGCGCCAGCAGCTTGGAAGGGACAGGGACAGATACGCAGTATTTT. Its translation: CASSLEGTGTDTQYF.

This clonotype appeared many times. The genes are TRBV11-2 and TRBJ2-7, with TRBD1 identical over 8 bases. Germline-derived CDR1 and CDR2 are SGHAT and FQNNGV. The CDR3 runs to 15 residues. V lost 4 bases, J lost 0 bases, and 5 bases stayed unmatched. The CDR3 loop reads CASSSDRESSYEQYF. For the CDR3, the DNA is TGTGCCAGCAGCTCGGACAGGGAGAGCTCCTACGAGCAGTACTTC.

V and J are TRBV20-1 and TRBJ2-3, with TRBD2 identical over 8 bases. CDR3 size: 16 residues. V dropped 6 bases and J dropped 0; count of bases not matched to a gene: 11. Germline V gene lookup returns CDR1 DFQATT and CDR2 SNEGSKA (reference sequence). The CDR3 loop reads CSAPAGQRGSTDTQYF. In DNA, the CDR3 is TGCAGTGCCCCAGCCGGGCAGCGGGGGAGCACAGATACGCAGTATTTT.

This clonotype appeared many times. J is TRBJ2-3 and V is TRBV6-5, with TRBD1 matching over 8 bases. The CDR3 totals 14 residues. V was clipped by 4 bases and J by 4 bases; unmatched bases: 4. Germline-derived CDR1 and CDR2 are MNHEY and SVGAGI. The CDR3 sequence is CASSSRQGPDTQYF. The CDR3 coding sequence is TGTGCCAGCAGTTCCCGACAGGGGCCAGATACGCAGTATTTT.

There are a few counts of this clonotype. The CDR3 DNA follows: TGCAGCGTTGTTTCAGGGGGAGTTGGCTACACCTTC. Translated, it gives CSVVSGGVGYTF. The rearrangement joins TRBV29-1 to TRBJ1-2; 7 bases map to TRBD1. This CDR3 is 12 amino acids long. Unmatched junction bases numbered 6, after V lost 4 bases and J lost 7 bases. CDR1 and CDR2 from the germline V gene are SQVTM and ANQGSEA. The whole variable domain, filled in from reference TRBV29-1 and TRBJ1-2, reads SAVISQKPSRDICQRGTSLTIQCQVDSQVTMMFWYRQQPGQSLTLIATANQGSEATYESGFVIDKFPISRPNLTFSTLTVSNMSPEDSSIYLCSVVSGGVGYTFGSGTRLTVV.

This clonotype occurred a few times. CDR3 sequence: CASTPGGVQETQYF. CDR3 sequence (DNA): TGTGCCAGTACTCCTGGGGGCGTCCAAGAGACCCAGTACTTC. The chain combines TRBV19 with TRBJ2-5; TRBD1 might be the D (6 bases). Trimming took off 7 bases at V and 1 base at J, with 13 bases between the two ends. The CDR3 has 14 residues. CDR1 is LNHDA and CDR2 is SQIVND in the germline V gene (reference sequence).

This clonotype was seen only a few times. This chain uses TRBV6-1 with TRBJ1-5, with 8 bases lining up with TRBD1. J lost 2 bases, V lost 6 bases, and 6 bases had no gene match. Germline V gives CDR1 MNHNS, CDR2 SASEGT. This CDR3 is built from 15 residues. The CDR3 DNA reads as TGTGCCAGCAGCAGCGAACAGGGGGGCAATCAGCCCCAGCATTTT. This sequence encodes CASSSEQGGNQPQHF.

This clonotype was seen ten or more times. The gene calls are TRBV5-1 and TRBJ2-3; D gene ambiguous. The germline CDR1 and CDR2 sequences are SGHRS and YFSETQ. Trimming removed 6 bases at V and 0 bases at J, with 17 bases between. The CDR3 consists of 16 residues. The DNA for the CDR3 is TGCGCCAGCAAAGACCCCAGGACCTCTAGCACAGATACGCAGTATTTT. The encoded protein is CASKDPRTSSTDTQYF.